These 30 T cell receptor beta chains share one sample of origin, sequenced in a study of cytomegalovirus exposure and HLA in healthy donors. This PCR relied on a set of 60 Vbeta primers and 13 Jbeta primers. TCRdb keeps only in-frame clones here, not all; method: immunoSEQ multiplex PCR. The table includes some 95,000 clones, about 80% detected once. The source material was PBMCs. The receptors originated from a man aged 25-40 years in good health and CMV-seronegative.

The CDR3 sequence is CASSPGALLGNQPQHF. The CDR3 region has the DNA TGTGCCAGCAGTCCAGGGGCCCTCTTGGGCAATCAGCCCCAGCATTTT. The chain is built from TRBV27 and TRBJ1-5, with D possibly TRBD1 on 6 matching bases. Germline lookup yields CDR1 MNHEY and CDR2 SMNVEV (reference sequence). The ends were cut back, 5 bases at V and 2 bases at J, with 16 bases in the middle. CDR3 size: 16 residues.

This chain uses TRBV6-1 with TRBJ2-7; tentative D call: TRBD2 (5 bases). Germline values: CDR1 MNHNS, CDR2 SASEGT. Trimming took off 8 bases at V and 0 bases at J, with 14 bases between the two ends. The CDR3 totals 14 residues. Written as DNA, the CDR3 is TGTGCCAGCGTCTGGACTGGGGACTCCTACGAGCAGTACTTC. Residues: CASVWTGDSYEQYF.

The rearrangement uses TRBV30 and TRBJ2-3; no definite D call. Deletions cut 4 bases from V and 2 bases from J, with 13 bases between. Germline CDR1 reads GTSNPN; CDR2 reads SVGIG (reference sequence). CDR3 size: 14 residues. The CDR3 spells CAWNRASTTDTQYF. The CDR3 DNA sequence: TGTGCCTGGAATCGAGCGTCTACCACAGATACGCAGTATTTT.

V is TRBV6-6 and J is TRBJ1-1; D ambiguous. Germline V lookup: CDR1 MNHNY, CDR2 SVGAGI (reference sequence). CDR3 size: 12 residues. V gave up 6 bases and J gave up 3 bases, with 8 bases separating them. The CDR3 protein is CASSPQYTEAFF. DNA of the CDR3: TGTGCCAGCAGCCCACAGTACACTGAAGCTTTCTTT.

The chain links TRBV19 to TRBJ1-5; 9 bases line up with TRBD1. V gave up 3 bases and J gave up 5 bases; unmatched junction bases: 5. The length of the CDR3 is 15 residues. Germline CDR1 and CDR2: LNHDA and SQIVND (reference sequence). In DNA form, the CDR3 reads TGTGCCAGTAGTATCGACAGGGGGGTAGATCAGCCCCAGCATTTT. Its protein is CASSIDRGVDQPQHF.

The chain employs TRBV10-3 and TRBJ1-1; no clear D gene. The ends were cut back, 2 bases at V and 0 bases at J, with 7 bases in the middle. Germline V CDR1 and CDR2: ENHRY, SYGVKD. The CDR3 has 14 amino acids. The CDR3 reads CAISENSLNTEAFF. CDR3 coding DNA: TGTGCCATCAGTGAGAACAGCCTGAACACTGAAGCTTTCTTT.

This clone was counted only a few times. The chain has TRBV18 and TRBJ1-1; maybe TRBD1 (6 bases). Germline loops: CDR1 KGHSH, CDR2 LQKENI. Trimming removed 4 bases at V and 1 base at J, with 10 bases between. The CDR3 totals 14 residues. CDR3 loop: CASSQQGTNTEAFF. The CDR3 DNA reads as TGTGCCAGCTCACAACAGGGAACGAACACTGAAGCTTTCTTT.

Only one count was recorded for this clone. The rearrangement uses TRBV30 and TRBJ1-4, with 8 bases matching TRBD1. This CDR3 is built from 14 residues. The junction had 9 bases not matched to a gene; V was cut back by 4 bases and J by 8 bases. Germline V CDR1 and CDR2: GTSNPN, SVGIG (reference sequence). CDR3 protein: CAWTLDRVGEKLFF. In DNA form, the CDR3 reads TGTGCCTGGACCCTGGACAGGGTTGGCGAAAAACTGTTTTTT. Full variable domain (rest looked up from reference TRBV30 and TRBJ1-4): SQTIHQWPATLVQPVGSPLSLECTVEGTSNPNLYWYRQAAGRGLQLLFYSVGIGQISSEVPQNLSASRPQDRQFILSSKKLLLSDSGFYLCAWTLDRVGEKLFFGSGTQLSVL.

V gene TRBV5-1 combines with J gene TRBJ2-1; possibly TRBD1 for D (5 bases). There are 14 residues in the CDR3. Germline assignment: CDR1 SGHRS and CDR2 YFSETQ. The V gene lost 4 bases and the J gene lost 4 bases, with 12 bases spanning the gap. The CDR3 region is CASSEQGRYNEQFF. The CDR3 coding sequence is TGCGCCAGCAGCGAGCAGGGAAGGTACAATGAGCAGTTCTTC.

This sequence joins TRBV18 and TRBJ1-2; D is possibly TRBD1 (5 bases). The CDR3 runs to 14 residues. V was trimmed by 3 bases and J by 3 bases, leaving 11 bases between them. Per germline, CDR1 KGHSH and CDR2 LQKENI. This chain's CDR3 is CASSPTEKDYGYTF. For the CDR3, the DNA is TGTGCCAGCTCACCGACAGAGAAAGACTATGGCTACACCTTC.

V gene TRBV10-3 combines with J gene TRBJ2-2; 11 bases are shared with TRBD2. Trimming cost V 4 bases and J 2 bases; bases outside gene matches: 3. There are 16 residues in the CDR3. Germline V gene sequence: CDR1 ENHRY, CDR2 SYGVKD. The CDR3 region is CAISASGRTNTGELFF. DNA for the CDR3: TGTGCCATCAGTGCTAGCGGGAGGACTAACACCGGGGAGCTGTTTTTT.

The chain uses TRBV11-2 and TRBJ2-7, with 8 nucleotides matching TRBD2. This CDR3 has 13 residues. V shed 2 bases and J 4 bases; nucleotides not matched to a gene: 1. Per the germline V gene, CDR1 is SGHAT and CDR2 is FQNNGV. The CDR3 sequence is CASSLSGSYEQYF. DNA for the CDR3: TGTGCCAGCAGCTTAAGCGGGAGTTACGAGCAGTACTTC.

The genes are TRBV11-1 and TRBJ1-1; no clear D. Germline V gene sequence: CDR1 SGHAT, CDR2 FQDESV (reference sequence). V lost 2 bases to trimming and J lost 5 bases, with 12 bases between them. The length of the CDR3 is 14 residues. The CDR3 loop reads CASSLREIGTEAFF. The CDR3, as DNA: TGTGCCAGCAGCTTACGGGAAATTGGGACTGAAGCTTTCTTT.

The chain couples TRBV7-6 to TRBJ2-2; D might be TRBD1 (5 bases). The CDR3 loop spans 16 amino acids. V lost 5 bases and J 0 bases, leaving 13 bases between the germline ends. The germline gives CDR1 SGHVS, CDR2 FNYEAQ. For the CDR3, the DNA is TGTGCCAGCAGCGTTGACAGCCCGACGAACACCGGGGAGCTGTTTTTT. Translation: CASSVDSPTNTGELFF.

The chain carries TRBV6-1 and TRBJ2-5, with TRBD2 matching 7 bases. The DNA end is a closer match to TRBJ2-7, so the J assignment may be wrong. The CDR3 consists of 13 residues. Germline V gene lookup returns CDR1 MNHNS and CDR2 SASEGT. The CDR3 DNA sequence: TGTGCCAGCCGGGAGACTAGCAGCTACGAGCAGTACTTC. It yields the protein CASRETSSYEQYF.

This clone was seen a few times. The V call is TRBV19, the J call TRBJ1-5, with D possibly TRBD1 on 5 matching bases. Germline assignment: CDR1 LNHDA and CDR2 SQIVND (reference sequence). The CDR3 runs 14 residues. V dropped 5 bases and J dropped 4 bases, with 12 bases sitting between them. The CDR3 nucleotides read TGTGCCAGTAGTTCGGGGGGATGGAATCAGCCCCAGCATTTT. It codes for CASSSGGWNQPQHF.

This chain links TRBV19 with TRBJ1-4, with 8 nucleotides matching TRBD1. V was clipped by 8 bases and J by 6 bases; unmatched bases: 5. Germline V lookup: CDR1 LNHDA, CDR2 SQIVND (reference sequence). This CDR3 contains 13 residues. The chain's CDR3 is CASSGRGHEKLFF. CDR3 DNA sequence: TGTGCCAGTTCGGGCAGGGGGCATGAAAAACTGTTTTTT.

The chain carries TRBV5-1 and TRBJ2-1; 10 bases agree with TRBD2. This CDR3 has 16 amino acids. The germline CDR1 and CDR2 sequences are SGHRS and YFSETQ. The J segment lost 4 bases and the V segment lost 4 bases, leaving 8 bases of the junction unmatched. Here the CDR3 DNA reads TGCGCCAGCAGCCGGGGCGGAGCGGGGGGGTACAATGAGCAGTTCTTC. Translating gives CASSRGGAGGYNEQFF.

In its sample, this clone was seen a few times. The rearrangement links TRBV7-6 to TRBJ1-5; 8 nucleotides match TRBD1. The CDR3 runs 14 residues. The V gene's germline CDR1 is SGHVS and CDR2 FNYEAQ. V lost 5 bases and J lost 6; bases outside the gene matches: 6. CDR3 loop: CASSRSGGGQPQHF. CDR3 nucleotide sequence: TGTGCCAGCAGCCGATCAGGGGGCGGTCAGCCCCAGCATTTT.

Only one count was recorded for this clone. The chain is built from TRBV30 and TRBJ2-7, with a possible D match to TRBD1 (6 bases). CDR3 length: 12 amino acids. The germline V and J ends were trimmed by 7 bases and 2 bases, with 12 bases remaining between them. Germline CDR1 GTSNPN, CDR2 SVGIG (reference sequence). The CDR3 protein is CASTGFTYEQYF. As DNA, the CDR3 is TGTGCCTCAACAGGGTTCACCTACGAGCAGTACTTC.

This chain links TRBV28 with TRBJ1-5; a weak D match, TRBD1 (6 bases). V was clipped by 6 bases and J by 5 bases, with 17 bases between them. Germline CDR1 reads MDHEN; CDR2 reads SYDVKM. This CDR3 contains 15 residues. The CDR3 nucleotides are TGTGCCAGCAGCTTCGCAACGGGACACTATCAGCCCCAGCATTTT. As protein: CASSFATGHYQPQHF. The full variable domain, rest sourced from reference TRBV28 and TRBJ1-5, is DVKVTQSSRYLVKRTGEKVFLECVQDMDHENMFWYRQDPGLGLRLIYFSYDVKMKEKGDIPEGYSVSREKKERFSLILESASTNQTSMYLCASSFATGHYQPQHFGDGTRLSIL.

This chain links TRBV4-2 with TRBJ2-1; no reliable D call. V was trimmed by 1 base and J by 3 bases, leaving 16 bases between them. Per germline, CDR1 LGHNA and CDR2 YNFKEQ. The CDR3 totals 17 residues. The CDR3: CASSQVIAATDYNEQFF. The CDR3 nucleotides are TGTGCCAGCAGCCAAGTTATTGCAGCGACCGACTACAATGAGCAGTTCTTC.

This chain links TRBV19 with TRBJ1-2, with a tentative D call TRBD1 (5 bases). Germline CDR1 and CDR2: LNHDA and SQIVND (reference sequence). The ends were cut back, 4 bases at V and 8 bases at J, with 11 bases in the middle. CDR3 length: 12 residues. CDR3 sequence: CASSTGGRGYTF. The CDR3 DNA reads as TGTGCCAGTAGTACGGGGGGTCGGGGCTACACCTTC.

The rearrangement joins TRBV23-1 to TRBJ2-7, with 13 positions matching TRBD2. TRBV23-1 is labeled an ORF, and its function is uncertain. J was trimmed by 6 bases and V by 2 bases; bases with no gene match: 4. The CDR3 is 15 residues long. CDR3 in amino acids: CASSQKGLAGCEQYF. The DNA of the CDR3 is TGCGCCAGCAGTCAAAAGGGACTAGCGGGGTGCGAGCAGTACTTC.

The V gene is TRBV6-1, the J gene TRBJ1-2; no clear D. The CDR3 loop spans 14 amino acids. The germline CDR1 and CDR2 sequences are MNHNS and SASEGT. V dropped 5 bases and J dropped 2 bases, with 12 bases sitting between them. The CDR3 loop is CASSPRVRNYGYTF. CDR3 DNA sequence: TGTGCCAGCAGTCCCCGTGTCAGGAACTATGGCTACACCTTC.

The rearrangement uses TRBV10-2 and TRBJ1-1; D ambiguous. CDR1 and CDR2 (germline): WSHSY, SAAADI. The CDR3 spans 12 residues. V gave up 6 bases and J gave up 2 bases, with 7 bases separating them. The chain's CDR3 is CASRWANTEAFF. The DNA for the CDR3 is TGCGCCAGCAGGTGGGCCAACACTGAAGCTTTCTTT.

The V gene is TRBV7-9, the J gene TRBJ1-1; D is unresolved. The V gene's germline CDR1 is SEHNR and CDR2 FQNEAQ (reference sequence). There are 14 residues in the CDR3. Trimming stripped 0 bases from V and 2 bases from J, with 7 bases between. The CDR3 reads CASSLAQRNTEAFF. Here the CDR3 DNA reads TGTGCCAGCAGCTTAGCACAGAGAAACACTGAAGCTTTCTTT.

The rearrangement links TRBV18 to TRBJ1-5; weak D call: TRBD1 (5 bases). Germline values: CDR1 KGHSH, CDR2 LQKENI. This CDR3 has 12 residues. V gave up 5 bases and J gave up 5 bases, with 7 bases separating them. The CDR3 reads CASSDRDQPQHF. The CDR3 DNA follows: TGTGCCAGCTCAGACAGAGATCAGCCCCAGCATTTT.

This chain links TRBV15 with TRBJ2-7; 7 bases map to TRBD1. Germline CDR1 and CDR2: LNHNV and YYDKDF (reference sequence). The CDR3 is 13 amino acids. V shed 0 bases, J shed 4 bases, and the junction held 0 bases outside the gene matches. The CDR3 DNA is TGTGCCACCAGCAGAGAACAGGGGTACGAGCAGTACTTC. It codes for CATSREQGYEQYF.

V and J are TRBV28 and TRBJ1-2, with D maybe TRBD1 (6 bases). V lost 9 bases and J 6 bases, leaving 17 bases between the germline ends. The CDR3 has 13 residues. From germline, CDR1 is MDHEN and CDR2 SYDVKM. Here the CDR3 DNA reads TGTGCCAGTACGACTTTGGACAGCGATGGCTACACCTTC. Its translation is CASTTLDSDGYTF.